This TCR beta chain was sequenced during a study of blood T cell repertoires in COVID-19. Study-level background: Sources were T cells, B-cell-depleted T cells, or PBMCs; the material itself was cDNA or gDNA.

Looked up from germline, CDR1 is SGHNT and CDR2 is YYREEE (reference sequence). The CDR3 contains 16 residues. With 0 bases removed from V and 5 bases from J, the gap between germline ends came to 15 bases. Methods used by the authors: Reference gene primer amplification yielded estimated nucleated cell counts. Here immunoSEQ multiplex PCR was the method, and the copy in TCRdb shows in-frame clones only, minus some. V and J calls and clone size follow that table, whereas D and trimming were derived from the DNA. The table shows 80,000 to 100,000 clones, with 85% to 90% occurring only once. The rearrangement links TRBV5-4 to TRBJ2-1; possible D gene TRBD1, 5 bases. This sequence was found in a human donor with active COVID-19. The donor label of this sample is uncertain. The sequencing sample was made of peripheral blood. This CDR3 is CASSLGGARSNNEQFF. In nucleotides, the CDR3 is TGTGCCAGCAGCTTGGGTGGGGCCCGGAGTAACAATGAGCAGTTCTTC.